A selection of T cell receptor beta chains follows, all from one sample in a study of shared clonotypes between healthy human individuals. Repertoires were generated with immunoSEQ multiplex PCR, while TCRdb's copy carries only in-frame clones and drops some. The top ten clones hold around 0.61% of a sample with about 990,000 clones, about four fifths of them seen once. The sequenced material came from memory CD4+ T cells from PBMCs. The receptors shown here come from a man aged 18 to 30 in good health. Some clones in this sample may be carry-over from other donors' samples. Each CDR3 is given with its conserved first and last residue. D genes are given only for firm matches. Size is stated for part of the rows, as once, few or many counts, or as a class when the clone is expanded.

15	NA	TRBV11-2	NA	TRBJ2-7	TGTGCCAGCAGCTTAGATCTAAGGGGGTCCTACGAGCAGTACTTC	CASSLDLRGSYEQYF
13	NA	TRBV5-1	NA	TRBJ1-2	TGCGCCAGCAGCTCCCGAGGGGCGTTGGGCTACACCTTC	CASSSRGALGYTF
12	once	TRBV30	TRBD2	TRBJ2-3	TGTGCCTGGAGCCCCGGGAGGGATACGCAGTATTTT	CAWSPGRDTQYF
15	NA	TRBV7-9	TRBD1	TRBJ2-1	TGTGCCAGCAGCTCAACGGGACAGGGGATGACTGAGCAGTTCTTC	CASSSTGQGMTEQFF
11	NA	TRBV28	NA	TRBJ1-6	TGTGCCAGCAGTTTATCTTCACCCCTCCACTTT	CASSLSSPLHF
16	few	TRBV27	TRBD1	TRBJ2-7	TGTGCCAGCAGGGGCTTTTCCGGGACAGGGGGCTACGAGCAGTACTTC	CASRGFSGTGGYEQYF
14	NA	TRBV6-6	NA	TRBJ1-1	TGTGCCAGCAGTTACCGGGAGGGAAACACTGAAGCTTTCTTT	CASSYREGNTEAFF
16	NA	TRBV10-1	TRBD2	TRBJ2-7	TGCGCCAGCAGTGAGATCGGTAGCGGGATGACCTACGAGCAGTACTTC	CASSEIGSGMTYEQYF
14	NA	TRBV28	NA	TRBJ2-1	TGTGCCAGCAGTTTAACGGGCTCCTACAATGAGCAGTTCTTC	CASSLTGSYNEQFF
14	NA	TRBV28	NA	TRBJ2-7	TGTGCCAGCAGTTTATTGGGGACGGCTTACGAGCAGTACTTC	CASSLLGTAYEQYF
15	many	TRBV28	NA	TRBJ2-1	TGTGCCAGCAGTTTGGCGAGCGGGCGAAACAATGAGCAGTTCTTC	CASSLASGRNNEQFF
16	NA	TRBV10-3	TRBD2	TRBJ2-3	TGTGCCATTCTAAACACTAGCGGGATGATCACAGATACGCAGTATTTT	CAILNTSGMITDTQYF
15	many	TRBV28	TRBD1	TRBJ2-3	TGTGCCAGCAGCCGCCGGACAGGGGGCACAGATACGCAGTATTTT	CASSRRTGGTDTQYF
19	once	TRBV10-3	NA	TRBJ1-5	TGTGCCATCAGTGAGTCGAAAGGGCGGGGGATGAGGACCAATCAGCCCCAGCATTTT	CAISESKGRGMRTNQPQHF
15	NA	TRBV5-6	NA	TRBJ2-2	TGTGCCAGCAGCTTGATCGCAACTTCTGTCGGGGAGCTGTTTTTT	CASSLIATSVGELFF
14	NA	TRBV6-1	TRBD1	TRBJ1-2	TGTGCCAGCAGGCCGACAGGGGGTAACTATGGCTACACCTTC	CASRPTGGNYGYTF
15	NA	TRBV5-5	NA	TRBJ2-7	TGTGCCAGCAGCCCACATGCGGACAGCTCCTACGAGCAGTACTTC	CASSPHADSSYEQYF
14	NA	TRBV5-1	NA	TRBJ1-1	TGCGCCAGCAGCTTGCAGGGGCCTAGCGGTGGGGCTTTCTTT	CASSLQGPSGGAFF
20	few	TRBV19	TRBD2	TRBJ2-4	TGTGCCAGTAGTATAGATCCGGGACTAGCGGGAGATGTGGCCAAAAACATTCAGTACTTC	CASSIDPGLAGDVAKNIQYF
14	NA	TRBV5-1	NA	TRBJ2-7	TGCGCCAGCAGGAATCAACAGGGCCGCTACGAGCAGTACTTC	CASRNQQGRYEQYF
14	NA	TRBV7-2	NA	TRBJ1-4	TGTGCCAGCGGTCGGACCCCCGAGGTAGCAAAACTGTTTTTT	CASGRTPEVAKLFF
15	NA	TRBV4-1	TRBD1	TRBJ1-1	TGCGCCAGCAGCCAAGCCCAGGGGGGTCAACCTGAAGCTTTCTTT	CASSQAQGGQPEAFF
19	NA	TRBV7-9	NA	TRBJ1-1	TGTGCCAGCAGCCCCGGGGTGGGCTTCCGTGGGCTAATGAACACTGAAGCTTTCTTT	CASSPGVGFRGLMNTEAFF
13	NA	TRBV6-6	NA	TRBJ2-7	TGTGCCAGCAGTTACGCGCAGAGCTACGAGCAGTACTTC	CASSYAQSYEQYF
13	NA	TRBV6-5	NA	TRBJ1-1	TGTGCCAGCCACCGGGTAGGGGGGGCTGAAGCTTTCTTT	CASHRVGGAEAFF
13	NA	TRBV11-2	NA	TRBJ1-1	TGTGCCAGCAGCTTAGATCGAGGGGGAGAAGCTTTCTTT	CASSLDRGGEAFF
13	once	TRBV6-6	NA	TRBJ2-7	TGTGCCAGCAGTTATGGGGTTTCCTACGAGCAGTACTTC	CASSYGVSYEQYF
13	NA	TRBV29-1	TRBD1	TRBJ2-1	TGCAGCGAGACCGGGACAGGGATCAATGAGCAGTTCTTC	CSETGTGINEQFF
14	NA	TRBV5-1	NA	TRBJ1-1	TGCGCCAGCAGCACGGGACAAAAGAACACTGAAGCTTTCTTT	CASSTGQKNTEAFF
16	NA	TRBV19	NA	TRBJ2-2	TGTGCCAGTAGGCGAAATCCTTACATGGGGGCCGGGGAGCTGTTTTTT	CASRRNPYMGAGELFF
16	NA	TRBV5-4	TRBD1	TRBJ2-7	TGTGCCAGCAGTGCTCCGGGCAGGGGGTCCTCCTACGAGCAGTACTTC	CASSAPGRGSSYEQYF
14	few	TRBV19	NA	TRBJ2-7	TGTGCCAGTAGGGTTCGGGCAGGAGTCTACGAGCAGTACTTC	CASRVRAGVYEQYF
14	NA	TRBV25-1	NA	TRBJ2-1	TGTGCCAGCAGTGGACTAGTTCAGGGGCATGAGCAGTTCTTC	CASSGLVQGHEQFF
15	once	TRBV19	NA	TRBJ1-5	TGTGCCAGTAGCCCCGGGGGGAATAGCAATCAGCCCCAGCATTTT	CASSPGGNSNQPQHF
11	NA	TRBV9	NA	TRBJ1-2	TGTGCCAGCAGCGCAGGCCAGGGTACTACCTTC	CASSAGQGTTF